This T cell receptor beta chain was found in a study of blood T cell repertoires in COVID-19. Measured with immunoSEQ multiplex PCR; TCRdb has only the in-frame clones, and not every one. The sample shows about 200,000 clones, 85% to 90% of them seen only once. This CDR3 is built from 16 residues. Trimming cost V 6 bases and J 1 base; bases outside gene matches: 10. Germline V gene lookup returns CDR1 SGHVS and CDR2 FQNEAQ. V and J are TRBV7-8 and TRBJ2-7; 9 bases align to TRBD2. The sample comprised PBMCs or T cells enriched from blood (not recorded which). This clonotype originated in a man aged 30 to 39 who had recovered from COVID-19. The DNA for the CDR3 is TGTGCCAGCAGTCCAGGACAGCGGGGGGCTTCCTACGAGCAGTACTTC. Its translation: CASSPGQRGASYEQYF.